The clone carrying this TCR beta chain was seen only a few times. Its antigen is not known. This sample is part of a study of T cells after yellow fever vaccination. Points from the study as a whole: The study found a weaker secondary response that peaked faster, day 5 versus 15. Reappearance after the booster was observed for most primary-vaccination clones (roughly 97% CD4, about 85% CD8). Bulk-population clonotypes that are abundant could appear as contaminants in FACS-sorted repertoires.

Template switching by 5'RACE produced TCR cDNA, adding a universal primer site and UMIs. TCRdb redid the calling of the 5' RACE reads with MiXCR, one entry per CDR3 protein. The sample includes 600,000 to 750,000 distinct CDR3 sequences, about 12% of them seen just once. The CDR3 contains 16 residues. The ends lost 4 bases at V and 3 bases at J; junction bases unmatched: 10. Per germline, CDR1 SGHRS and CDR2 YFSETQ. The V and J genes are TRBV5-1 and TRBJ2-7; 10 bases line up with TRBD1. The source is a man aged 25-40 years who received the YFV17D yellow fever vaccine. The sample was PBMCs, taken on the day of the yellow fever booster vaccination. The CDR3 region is CASSTATGTGDYEQYF. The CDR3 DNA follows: TGCGCCAGCAGCACCGCGACCGGGACAGGGGACTACGAGCAGTACTTC.